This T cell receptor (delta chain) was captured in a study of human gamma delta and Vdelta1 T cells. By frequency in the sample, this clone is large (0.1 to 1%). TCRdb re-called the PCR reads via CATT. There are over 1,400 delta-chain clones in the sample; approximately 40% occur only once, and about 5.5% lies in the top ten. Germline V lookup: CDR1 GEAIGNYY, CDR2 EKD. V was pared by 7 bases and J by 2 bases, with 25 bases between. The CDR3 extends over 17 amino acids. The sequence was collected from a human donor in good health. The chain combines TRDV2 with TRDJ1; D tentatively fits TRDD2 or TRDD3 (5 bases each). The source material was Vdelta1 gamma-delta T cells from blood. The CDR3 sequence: CACNFQNWYEGTDKLIF. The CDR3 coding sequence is TGTGCCTGCAACTTCCAAAACTGGTACGAAGGAACCGATAAACTCATCTTT.